One and the same sample provided the 14 T cell receptor beta chains below, sequenced in a study of blood T cell repertoires in COVID-19. Method: immunoSEQ multiplex PCR; TCRdb's copy keeps in-frame clones and lacks some. The table has about 180,000 clones, approximately 86% seen once. The sequenced sample was peripheral blood. The source of these receptors is a man aged 50-60 years with active or convalescent COVID-19.

The V and J genes are TRBV2 and TRBJ1-4; weak D call: TRBD1 (6 bases). The CDR3 has 12 amino acids. Germline V gives CDR1 SNHLY, CDR2 FYNNEI. The V and J ends lost 6 bases and 12 bases respectively, with 14 bases between them. CDR3 sequence reads: CASSLRDTELFF. For the CDR3, the DNA is TGTGCCAGCAGCCTCCGGGACACCGAACTGTTTTTT.

The rearrangement joins TRBV7-3 to TRBJ1-1; D is uncertain. The germline V gene has CDR1 SGHTA and CDR2 FQGTGA. Trimming left V 0 bases short and J 11 bases short, with 16 bases between. This CDR3 contains 14 residues. CDR3 nucleotide sequence: TGTGCCAGCAGCTTAACTCTTAATACGGGGAAGGCTTTCTTT. It yields the protein CASSLTLNTGKAFF.

As DNA, the CDR3 is TGTGCTAGTGGTTTGGTAAAGCTAGCCTCGGTCTACGAGCAGTACTTC. It translates to CASGLVKLASVYEQYF. The chain recombines TRBV12-5 with TRBJ2-7; D is possibly TRBD2 (5 bases). Germline V gene lookup returns CDR1 LGHNT and CDR2 FRNRAP. Trimming left V 0 bases short and J 3 bases short, with 15 bases between. The CDR3 is made up of 16 amino acids.

V and J are TRBV28 and TRBJ2-7; 7 nucleotides line up with TRBD2. V trimming: 7 bases; J trimming: 7 bases; junction bases outside the gene matches: 7. Looked up from germline, CDR1 is MDHEN and CDR2 is SYDVKM. The CDR3 is 12 residues long. Here the CDR3 reads CASTGGVEEQYF. The CDR3 nucleotides read TGTGCCAGCACGGGGGGTGTTGAGGAGCAGTACTTC.

The V call is TRBV6-4, the J call TRBJ2-2, with 9 bases that match TRBD1. The V gene end was trimmed by 5 bases and the J gene end by 3 bases; junction bases not matched to a gene: 4. CDR3 length: 15 residues. CDR1 is MRHNA, CDR2 SNTAGT, per germline. The CDR3 DNA reads TGTGCCAGCAGTACACAGGGGGCGGACACCGGGGAGCTGTTTTTT. Encoded protein: CASSTQGADTGELFF.

The V call is TRBV11-3, the J call TRBJ1-5, with a weak D call TRBD1 (6 bases). The germline CDR1 and CDR2 sequences are SGHNT and YENEEA. V gave up 2 bases and J gave up 11 bases, with 13 bases separating them. The CDR3 has 13 residues. The CDR3 coding sequence is TGTGCCAGCAGCTTAACCGTCCAGGGGACCCAGCATTTT. The encoded protein is CASSLTVQGTQHF.

The chain carries TRBV4-3 and TRBJ1-5, with no clear D. CDR1 is LGHNA and CDR2 is YSLEER in the germline V gene. Trimming removed 4 bases from V and 5 bases from J, with 12 bases in between. CDR3 length equals 14 residues. The DNA for the CDR3 is TGCGCCAGCAGCCCCGGAGAGGGCCATCAGCCCCAGCATTTT. Translating it yields CASSPGEGHQPQHF.

This clone was seen more than once but under ten times. The rearrangement joins TRBV28 to TRBJ2-1; 8 bases line up with TRBD2. The CDR3 has 16 amino acids. The V segment lost 6 bases and the J segment 7 bases; nucleotides outside the gene matches: 14. The germline gives CDR1 MDHEN, CDR2 SYDVKM. CDR3 nucleotide sequence: TGTGCCAGCAGCCCCCCCACTCCTAGCGGGTCTAATGAGCAGTTCTTC. Residues: CASSPPTPSGSNEQFF. The full variable domain, in which reference TRBV28 and TRBJ2-1 provide the parts outside the CDR3, is DVKVTQSSRYLVKRTGEKVFLECVQDMDHENMFWYRQDPGLGLRLIYFSYDVKMKEKGDIPEGYSVSREKKERFSLILESASTNQTSMYLCASSPPTPSGSNEQFFGPGTRLTVL.

The gene calls are TRBV5-4 and TRBJ1-2, with D perhaps matching TRBD1 (6 bases). The CDR3 consists of 14 residues. Germline V gene sequence: CDR1 SGHNT, CDR2 YYREEE (reference sequence). Deletions cut 5 bases from V and 4 bases from J, with 15 bases between. CDR3 nucleotides: TGTGCCAGCAGACCAGACAGGTGGACCTATGGCTACACCTTC. Its translation is CASRPDRWTYGYTF.

A few counts support this clone. The chain has TRBV7-2 and TRBJ1-3; 9 nucleotides agree with TRBD1. This CDR3 has 17 residues. Germline lookup yields CDR1 SGHTA and CDR2 FQGNSA. Germline trimming cut 5 bases from V and 4 bases from J; bases unmatched to any gene: 12. This chain's CDR3 is CASSVRSGTGPGNTIYF. The CDR3 DNA sequence: TGTGCCAGCAGCGTAAGGTCCGGGACAGGGCCGGGAAACACCATATATTTT.

V usage is TRBV4-3 and J usage is TRBJ2-2; TRBD1 matches 8 bases. The CDR3 has 15 residues. The germline V gene has CDR1 LGHNA and CDR2 YSLEER. After removal of 5 bases from V and 5 bases from J, the junction contained 7 bases not matched to a gene. The CDR3 DNA is TGCGCCAGCAGCATGCAGGGGGCTAGGACCGGGGAGCTGTTTTTT. Residues: CASSMQGARTGELFF.

The chain links TRBV25-1 to TRBJ1-3, with 7 bases matching TRBD1. The V gene end was trimmed by 0 bases and the J gene end by 1 base; junction bases not matched to a gene: 3. The CDR3 sequence is 16 residues long. Looked up from germline, CDR1 is MGHDK and CDR2 is SYGVNS. CDR3 nucleotides: TGTGCCAGCAGTGAATACAAGACAGGGTCTGGAAACACCATATATTTT. This translates into CASSEYKTGSGNTIYF. Looking up the rest from reference TRBV25-1 and TRBJ1-3 gives the full variable domain: EADIYQTPRYLVIGTGKKITLECSQTMGHDKMYWYQQDPGMELHLIHYSYGVNSTEKGDLSSESTVSRIRTEHFPLTLESARPSHTSQYLCASSEYKTGSGNTIYFGEGSWLTVV.

This chain connects TRBV5-4 to TRBJ1-6, with a tentative D call TRBD1 (6 bases). The CDR3 extends over 15 amino acids. The germline V and J ends were trimmed by 4 bases and 8 bases, with 16 bases remaining between them. Germline CDR1 and CDR2: SGHNT and YYREEE (reference sequence). The CDR3 nucleotides are TGTGCCAGCAGCAGCCGGGACACCAATTATTCACCCCTCCACTTT. Residues: CASSSRDTNYSPLHF.

Notes on this clone: One end of the junction does not line up with germline, which may come from a read error. This rearrangement joins TRBV7-7 to TRBJ1-4; 9 bases are a match to TRBD1. This CDR3 spans 16 amino acids. Germline V gene lookup returns CDR1 SSHAT and CDR2 FNYEAQ (reference sequence). The CDR3 region has the DNA TGTGCTAGCAGCTCGGGACAGGGTCGCTTTAATGAAAAACTGTTTTTT. Residues: CASSSGQGRFNEKLFF.